The sequence of this T cell receptor (beta chain) was determined in a study of cytomegalovirus exposure and HLA in healthy donors. It was with 60 Vbeta and 13 Jbeta primers that the PCR ran. Only in-frame clones appear in the TCRdb table, and some are missing; sequencing was by immunoSEQ multiplex PCR. The repertoire holds over 110,000 clones, with less than 80% as singletons. The sequenced sample consisted of PBMCs. The TCR comes from a woman aged 45-65 years in good health and CMV-seropositive.

CDR3 DNA: TGTGCCAGCAGCCGGGGGGACAGGCCGGAAGGCTACACCTTC. It codes for CASSRGDRPEGYTF. The rearrangement links TRBV7-9 to TRBJ1-2; 8 bases line up with TRBD1. Trimming removed 5 bases from V and 8 bases from J; junction bases left unmatched: 10. Germline CDR1 and CDR2: SEHNR and FQNEAQ (reference sequence). This CDR3 region has 14 residues.